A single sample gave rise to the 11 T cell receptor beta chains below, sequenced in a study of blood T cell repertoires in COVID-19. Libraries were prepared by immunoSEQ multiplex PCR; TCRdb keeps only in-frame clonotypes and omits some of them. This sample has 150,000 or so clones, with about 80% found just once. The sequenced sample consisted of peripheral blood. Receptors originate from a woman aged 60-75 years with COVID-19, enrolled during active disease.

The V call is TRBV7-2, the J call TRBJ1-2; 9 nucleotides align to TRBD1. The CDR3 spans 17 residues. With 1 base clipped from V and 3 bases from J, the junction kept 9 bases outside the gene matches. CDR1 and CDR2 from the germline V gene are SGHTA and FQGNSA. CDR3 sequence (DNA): TGTGCCAGCAGCTTAGTGGGACAGGGTGTCAGGGACTATGGCTACACCTTC. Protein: CASSLVGQGVRDYGYTF. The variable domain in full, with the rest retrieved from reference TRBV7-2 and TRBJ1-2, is GAGVSQSPSNKVTEKGKDVELRCDPISGHTALYWYRQSLGQGLEFLIYFQGNSAPDKSGLPSDRFSAERTGGSVSTLTIQRTQQEDSAVYLCASSLVGQGVRDYGYTFGSGTRLTVV.

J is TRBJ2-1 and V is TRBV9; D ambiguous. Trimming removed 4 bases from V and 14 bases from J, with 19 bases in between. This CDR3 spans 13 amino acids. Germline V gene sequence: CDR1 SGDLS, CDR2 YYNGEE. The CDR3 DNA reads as TGTGCCAGCAGCCCCCCAGGAACTTCCCACGAGTTCTTC. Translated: CASSPPGTSHEFF. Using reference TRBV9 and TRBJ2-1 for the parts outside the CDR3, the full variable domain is DSGVTQTPKHLITATGQRVTLRCSPRSGDLSVYWYQQSLDQGLQFLIQYYNGEERAKGNILERFSAQQFPDLHSELNLSSLELGDSALYFCASSPPGTSHEFFGPGTRLTVL.

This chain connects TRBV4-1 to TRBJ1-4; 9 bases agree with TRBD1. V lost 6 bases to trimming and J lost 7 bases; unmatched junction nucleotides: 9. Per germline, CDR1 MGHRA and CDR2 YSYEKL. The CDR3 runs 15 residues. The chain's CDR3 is CASRQNRGRVEKLFF. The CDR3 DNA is TGCGCCAGCAGACAGAACAGGGGGCGCGTTGAAAAACTGTTTTTT.

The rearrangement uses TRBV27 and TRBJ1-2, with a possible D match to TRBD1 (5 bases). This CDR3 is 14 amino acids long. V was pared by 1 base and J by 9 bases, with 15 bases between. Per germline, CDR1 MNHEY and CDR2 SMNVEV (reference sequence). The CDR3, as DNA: TGTGCCAGCAGTTTATTGGGGCAACTTGCGAGCTACACCTTC. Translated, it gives CASSLLGQLASYTF.

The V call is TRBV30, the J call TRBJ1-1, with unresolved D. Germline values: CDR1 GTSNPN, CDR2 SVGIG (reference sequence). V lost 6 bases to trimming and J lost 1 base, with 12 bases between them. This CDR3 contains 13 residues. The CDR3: CACTRSANTEAFF. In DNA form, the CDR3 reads TGTGCCTGCACCCGGAGTGCGAACACTGAAGCTTTCTTT.

DNA of the CDR3: TGTGCCACCAGTGATCCTACTTATGGCTACACCTTC. This encodes CATSDPTYGYTF. V and J are TRBV24-1 and TRBJ1-2; no reliable D call. CDR3 length equals 12 residues. Trimming took 3 bases from V and 5 from J, leaving 6 bases between them. Germline assignment: CDR1 KGHDR and CDR2 SFDVKD.

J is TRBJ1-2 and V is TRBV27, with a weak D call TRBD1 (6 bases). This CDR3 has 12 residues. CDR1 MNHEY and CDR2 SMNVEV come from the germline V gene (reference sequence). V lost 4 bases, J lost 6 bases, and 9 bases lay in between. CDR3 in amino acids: CASSSRGHGYTF. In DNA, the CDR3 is TGTGCCAGCAGTTCCAGGGGACATGGCTACACCTTC.

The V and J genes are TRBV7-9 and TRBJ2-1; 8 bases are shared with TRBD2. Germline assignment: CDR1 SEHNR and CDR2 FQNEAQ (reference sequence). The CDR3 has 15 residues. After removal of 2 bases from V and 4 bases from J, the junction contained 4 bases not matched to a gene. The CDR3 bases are TGTGCCAGCAGCTTAAAGGGACTAGTATACAATGAGCAGTTCTTC. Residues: CASSLKGLVYNEQFF. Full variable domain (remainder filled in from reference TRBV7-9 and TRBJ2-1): DTGVSQNPRHKITKRGQNVTFRCDPISEHNRLYWYRQTLGQGPEFLTYFQNEAQLEKSRLLSDRFSAERPKGSFSTLEIQRTEQGDSAMYLCASSLKGLVYNEQFFGPGTRLTVL.

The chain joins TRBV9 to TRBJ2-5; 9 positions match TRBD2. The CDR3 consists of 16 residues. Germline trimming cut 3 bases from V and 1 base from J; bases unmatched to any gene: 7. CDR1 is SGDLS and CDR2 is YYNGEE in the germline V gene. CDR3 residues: CASSATETSGQETQYF. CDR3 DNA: TGTGCCAGCAGCGCCACCGAGACTAGCGGCCAAGAGACCCAGTACTTC. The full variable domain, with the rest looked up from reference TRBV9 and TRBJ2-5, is DSGVTQTPKHLITATGQRVTLRCSPRSGDLSVYWYQQSLDQGLQFLIQYYNGEERAKGNILERFSAQQFPDLHSELNLSSLELGDSALYFCASSATETSGQETQYFGPGTRLLVL.

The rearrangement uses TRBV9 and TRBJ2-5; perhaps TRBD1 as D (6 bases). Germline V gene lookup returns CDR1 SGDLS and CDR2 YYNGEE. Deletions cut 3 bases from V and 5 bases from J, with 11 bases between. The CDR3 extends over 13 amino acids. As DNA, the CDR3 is TGTGCCAGCAGCGCGTACAGGGAGGAGACCCAGTACTTC. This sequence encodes CASSAYREETQYF.

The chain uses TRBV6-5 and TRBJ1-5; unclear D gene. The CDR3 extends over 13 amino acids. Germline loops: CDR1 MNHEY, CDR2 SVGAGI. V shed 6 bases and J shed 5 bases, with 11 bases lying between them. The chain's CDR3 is CASSFDSYQPQHF. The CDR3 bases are TGTGCCAGCAGCTTCGACTCCTATCAGCCCCAGCATTTT.